The 17 T cell receptor beta chains below were found in one sample sequenced in a study of tumor and adjacent non-tumor tissue in lung cancer. The template was RNA from unsorted bulk tissue. TCRbeta libraries were built with three rounds of nested PCR, modified from ARM-PCR. From the multiplex PCR reads, TCRdb called clonotypes with MiXCR, one entry per CDR3 protein. The data contain about 68,000 distinct CDR3 sequences, about 60% of them seen just once; the ten biggest clones take up around 20%. The sample was lung tumor tissue. The source is a man over 45 with non-small cell lung cancer.

Points on this clonotype: Being one base from a much bigger clone, this may be a read error. The CDR3 spells CASSLNQGNTEQYF. The CDR3 bases are TGTGCCAGCAGCTTAAATCAGGGCAATACAGAGCAGTACTTC. This chain joins TRBV7-9 and TRBJ2-7, with D perhaps TRBD1 (5 bases). CDR1 is SEHNR, CDR2 FQNEAQ, per germline (reference sequence). There are 14 residues in the CDR3. Trimming left V 2 bases short and J 7 bases short, with 15 bases between.

The V and J genes are TRBV11-3 and TRBJ2-1, with D possibly being TRBD2 (5 bases). V shed 1 base and J shed 6 bases, with 13 bases lying between them. Germline V CDR1 and CDR2: SGHNT, YENEEA. CDR3 size: 15 residues. This CDR3 is CASSLALGGINEQFF. The DNA for the CDR3 is TGTGCCAGCAGCTTAGCCCTAGGAGGCATCAATGAGCAGTTCTTC.

This chain joins TRBV7-2 and TRBJ2-5, with D maybe TRBD2 (5 bases). The CDR3 spans 14 residues. Trimming left V 5 bases short and J 1 base short, with 11 bases between. Germline V gives CDR1 SGHTA, CDR2 FQGNSA. CDR3 DNA sequence: TGTGCCAGCAGCCTTCGACTAACCCAAGAGACCCAGTACTTC. Translated: CASSLRLTQETQYF.

About this clonotype itself: No conserved phenylalanine or tryptophan ends this CDR3, so it is likely a read error. This chain joins TRBV5-6 and TRBJ2-5, with 10 bases aligning to TRBD2. The germline gives CDR1 SGHDT, CDR2 YYEEEE. The CDR3 loop spans 17 amino acids. The CDR3 nucleotides are TGTGCCAGCATCTTGGCGGCCCTAGCGGGGGTACGAAAGACCCAGTACCTC. Protein product: CASILAALAGVRKTQYL.

The chain has TRBV7-9 and TRBJ1-1; D unclear. This CDR3 contains 14 residues. Germline CDR1 SEHNR, CDR2 FQNEAQ (reference sequence). Trimming cost V 5 bases and J 0 bases, with 10 bases left between them. The DNA of the CDR3 is TGTGCCAGCAGCCCGCGTGCAGTGAACACTGAAGCTTTCTTT. It yields the protein CASSPRAVNTEAFF. The full variable domain, with the rest looked up from reference TRBV7-9 and TRBJ1-1, is DTGVSQNPRHKITKRGQNVTFRCDPISEHNRLYWYRQTLGQGPEFLTYFQNEAQLEKSRLLSDRFSAERPKGSFSTLEIQRTEQGDSAMYLCASSPRAVNTEAFFGQGTRLTVV.

A word on this clonotype: One end of the junction is discordant with germline, which a read error may explain. The chain uses TRBV7-9 and TRBJ2-3, with 12 bases matching TRBD2. The germline gives CDR1 SEHNR, CDR2 FQNEAQ (reference sequence). The CDR3 runs 15 residues. The CDR3 DNA reads TGTGCCAGCAGCCGACTAGCGGGAGTGACAGGTACGCAGTATTTT. Its translation: CASSRLAGVTGTQYF.

To note about this clonotype: A read error may be the cause here, since a much bigger clone is one base away. This chain connects TRBV6-1 to TRBJ1-6; no clear D gene. Germline V gene lookup returns CDR1 MNHNS and CDR2 SASEGT. The length of the CDR3 is 15 residues. The CDR3 loop reads CVSDQQSSYNSPLHF. CDR3 coding DNA: TGTGTCAGCGACCAACAGAGCTCCTATAATTCACCCCTCCACTTT.

Comments on this clonotype: It is unclear where the CDR3 begins or ends on the DNA, so no DNA is shown, and the CDR3 is as TCRdb lists it. V usage is TRBV11-2 and J usage is TRBJ2-2; the table assigns TRBD2, which was not confirmed against the DNA. The germline V gene encodes CDR1 SGHAT and CDR2 FQNNGV. The CDR3 spans 15 residues, counting both ends. CDR3 sequence reads: CASSNQLREAGSCFF.

This clonotype was picked up one time. It may be a read error: a sequence one base away is much more abundant. This chain joins TRBV12-3 or TRBV12-4 and TRBJ1-5, with D hard to call. The CDR3 totals 13 residues. The V end was cut by 5 bases, the J end by 9 bases, with 14 bases between. The CDR3 reads CASSMTYGRPQHF. The CDR3, as DNA: TGTGCCAGCAGTATGACCTACGGACGGCCCCAGCATTTT.

A note on this clonotype: A read error may produce the germline difference seen at one junction end. V and J are TRBV6-6 and TRBJ1-5, with D possibly being TRBD1 (5 bases). The CDR3 runs to 14 residues. The germline gives CDR1 MNHNY, CDR2 SVGAGI (reference sequence). In DNA, the CDR3 is TGTGCCAGCAGTAAGCAGGGTGGAAATCGGCCCCGGCATTTT. This sequence encodes CASSKQGGNRPRHF.

About this clonotype: At one end the junction does not follow the germline gene, possibly because of a read error. The chain combines TRBV10-3 with TRBJ1-6, with 7 bases that match TRBD1. Germline V gene sequence: CDR1 ENHRY, CDR2 SYGVKD. There are 17 residues in the CDR3. CDR3 loop: CAISEHTGEGNNSSLHF. CDR3 in DNA: TGCGCCATCAGTGAGCATACAGGGGAAGGAAATAATTCATCCCTCCACTTT.

The chain has TRBV11-3 and TRBJ2-2; D perhaps matches TRBD2 (6 bases). This CDR3 spans 15 amino acids. The V gene's germline CDR1 is SGHNT and CDR2 YENEEA. The CDR3 protein is CTCSSSGGDPGELFF. Written as DNA, the CDR3 is TGTACCTGCAGCTCCAGCGGAGGGGATCCCGGGGAGCTGTTTTTT.

Of note for this clonotype: This could be a read error, since a much larger clone is one nucleotide away. No conserved phenylalanine or tryptophan ends this CDR3, so it is likely a read error. The chain has TRBV10-3 and TRBJ2-7; 10 bases fit TRBD2. The CDR3 is made up of 16 amino acids. V was pared by 0 bases and J by 4 bases, with 6 bases of the junction left unmatched. Germline CDR1 reads ENHRY; CDR2 reads SYGVKD. This chain's CDR3 is CAISESPLLAGYEQYY. The DNA for the CDR3 is TGTGCCATCAGTGAGTCCCCCTTACTAGCGGGATACGAGCAGTACTAC.

Note on this clonotype: The conserved phenylalanine or tryptophan is not found at the CDR3 terminus, so this likely reflects a read error. The chain employs TRBV5-4 and TRBJ1-4; no reliable D call. V shed 4 bases and J shed 8 bases, with 15 bases lying between them. Germline CDR1 SGHNT, CDR2 YYREEE (reference sequence). This CDR3 region has 14 residues. The DNA of the CDR3 is TGTGCCAGCAGCGCGGACTTACAGCGGGAAAAACTGTTTTCT. This gives the protein CASSADLQREKLFS.

The chain recombines TRBV5-4 with TRBJ2-3; no firm D call. This CDR3 is built from 15 residues. Trimming removed 3 bases from V and 4 bases from J, with 15 bases in between. Germline-derived CDR1 and CDR2 are SGHNT and YYREEE (reference sequence). CDR3 nucleotides: TGTGCCAGCAGCTCTGCGCACCTGGTGCCAGATACGCAGTATTTT. It translates to CASSSAHLVPDTQYF.

This clonotype has ten or more counts. A read error may be the cause here, since a much bigger clone is one base away. CDR3 DNA: TGTGCCAGCAGCCCTCAAGAGACCCAGTACTTC. It yields the protein CASSPQETQYF. The chain carries TRBV6-1 and TRBJ2-5; no reliable D call. Trimming cost V 6 bases and J 2 bases, with 4 bases left between them. Germline assignment: CDR1 MNHNS and CDR2 SASEGT. The CDR3 is 11 residues long.

This clonotype was counted between two and nine times. A much larger clone lies one base from this, so it may be a read error. This chain connects TRBV11-2 to TRBJ1-5; D gene ambiguous. Germline CDR1 and CDR2: SGHAT and FQNNGV. CDR3 length: 13 amino acids. V gave up 11 bases and J gave up 3 bases, with 14 bases separating them. CDR3 in DNA: TGTGCCTGCGGCTTAGACTACAATCAGCCCCAGCATTTT. Protein sequence: CACGLDYNQPQHF.